This entry lists 23 T cell receptor beta chains sequenced from one sample in a study of T cell changes during pregnancy in multiple sclerosis (dated by TCRdb to about 2019). The library was produced with the immunoSEQ multiplex PCR assay. Not all clones reach the TCRdb copy of this immuneACCESS table, which keeps in-frame sequences only. Checked studies attribute under half of the gap to unresolved V genes and leave the rest unexplained. The sample includes about 68,000 clones, with 91% observed a single time. Roughly 0.85% of the sample is held by the ten biggest clonotypes. The sample consisted of peripheral blood, taken in the second trimester of pregnancy. These receptors all stem from a female donor with multiple sclerosis, enrolled in a pregnancy study.

The chain recombines TRBV7-9 with TRBJ1-1; 8 bases are shared with TRBD1. V lost 1 base and J lost 2; bases outside the gene matches: 3. Germline V gene lookup returns CDR1 SEHNR and CDR2 FQNEAQ (reference sequence). The CDR3 runs 15 residues. CDR3 amino acids: CASSLDRGRNTEAFF. The CDR3 DNA sequence: TGTGCCAGCAGCTTAGACAGGGGGAGAAACACTGAAGCTTTCTTT. Using reference TRBV7-9 and TRBJ1-1 for the parts outside the CDR3, the full variable domain is DTGVSQNPRHKITKRGQNVTFRCDPISEHNRLYWYRQTLGQGPEFLTYFQNEAQLEKSRLLSDRFSAERPKGSFSTLEIQRTEQGDSAMYLCASSLDRGRNTEAFFGQGTRLTVV.

The chain couples TRBV7-2 to TRBJ1-5, with TRBD1 matching over 7 bases. Trimming removed 5 bases from V and 2 bases from J; junction bases left unmatched: 6. The germline gives CDR1 SGHTA, CDR2 FQGNSA. There are 15 residues in the CDR3. The CDR3 region is CASSPAGTGNQPQHF. The CDR3 coding sequence is TGTGCCAGCAGCCCCGCAGGGACAGGCAATCAGCCCCAGCATTTT.

A remark on this clone: Additional DNA sequences in this sample encode the identical CDR3. The gene calls are TRBV9 and TRBJ1-3; a possible D gene is TRBD1 (5 bases). This CDR3 spans 15 amino acids. Germline V lookup: CDR1 SGDLS, CDR2 YYNGEE. The ends were cut back, 0 bases at V and 0 bases at J, with 7 bases in the middle. The CDR3 here is CASSVEGVSGNTIYF. The CDR3, as DNA: TGTGCCAGCAGCGTAGAAGGGGTCTCTGGAAACACCATATATTTT. The full variable domain, rest sourced from reference TRBV9 and TRBJ1-3, is DSGVTQTPKHLITATGQRVTLRCSPRSGDLSVYWYQQSLDQGLQFLIQYYNGEERAKGNILERFSAQQFPDLHSELNLSSLELGDSALYFCASSVEGVSGNTIYFGEGSWLTVV.

V and J are TRBV6-6 and TRBJ1-4, with 9 nucleotides matching TRBD1. The CDR3 is 15 residues long. V lost 5 bases to trimming and J lost 7 bases; unmatched junction nucleotides: 8. Germline assignment: CDR1 MNHNY and CDR2 SVGAGI (reference sequence). CDR3 protein: CASSHNRGRGEKLFF. The CDR3 DNA reads as TGTGCCAGCAGTCACAACAGGGGGCGGGGTGAAAAACTGTTTTTT.

The CDR3 sequence: CASSPRTGRGDGYTF. CDR3 nucleotide sequence: TGTGCCAGCAGTCCCCGGACTGGGAGGGGAGACGGCTACACCTTC. The chain combines TRBV27 with TRBJ1-2; the D gene is possibly TRBD1 (5 bases). V dropped 5 bases and J dropped 8 bases, with 21 bases sitting between them. The length of the CDR3 is 15 residues. Germline-derived CDR1 and CDR2 are MNHEY and SMNVEV (reference sequence).

The CDR3 region has the DNA TGTGCCAGCAGCGTATCCGGGACAGGGTCTAATGAAAAACTGTTTTTT. Its translation is CASSVSGTGSNEKLFF. This chain joins TRBV5-6 and TRBJ1-4; 9 bases agree with TRBD1. The CDR3 consists of 16 residues. CDR1 and CDR2 (germline): SGHDT, YYEEEE. Trimming at V came to 4 bases and at J to 3 bases, leaving 7 bases not matched to a gene.

This sequence joins TRBV9 and TRBJ2-7; 8 bases are shared with TRBD1. Germline CDR1 reads SGDLS; CDR2 reads YYNGEE. The CDR3 is made up of 14 amino acids. J was trimmed by 5 bases and V by 4 bases; bases with no gene match: 8. CDR3 protein: CASSTPGQVNEQYF. The CDR3 DNA is TGTGCCAGCAGCACTCCGGGACAGGTGAACGAGCAGTACTTC.

This chain connects TRBV11-2 to TRBJ2-1; D might be TRBD1 (6 bases). The V gene lost 7 bases and the J gene lost 5 bases, with 18 bases spanning the gap. The CDR3 is 15 amino acids. Germline CDR1 reads SGHAT; CDR2 reads FQNNGV. Written as DNA, the CDR3 is TGTGCCAGCACCCAACAGGGCTTCTTTCACAATGAGCAGTTCTTC. Translation gives CASTQQGFFHNEQFF.

This clone was recorded only once. J is TRBJ2-1 and V is TRBV7-2; 11 bases match TRBD2. The CDR3 runs to 16 residues. Trimming at V came to 1 base and at J to 5 bases, leaving 4 bases not matched to a gene. CDR1 is SGHTA and CDR2 is FQGNSA in the germline V gene. This CDR3 reads CASSLVGLAVNNEQFF. The CDR3 DNA follows: TGTGCCAGCAGCTTAGTGGGACTAGCGGTCAACAATGAGCAGTTCTTC.

The rearrangement joins TRBV2 to TRBJ2-7, with 7 positions matching TRBD2. J lost 2 bases, V lost 3 bases, and 4 bases had no gene match. Germline CDR1 and CDR2: SNHLY and FYNNEI. The CDR3 is 14 amino acids. DNA of the CDR3: TGTGCCAGCAGTGACTCTAGCGGTACCTACGAGCAGTACTTC. Translation gives CASSDSSGTYEQYF. The variable domain in full, completed from reference TRBV2 and TRBJ2-7, reads EPEVTQTPSHQVTQMGQEVILRCVPISNHLYFYWYRQILGQKVEFLVSFYNNEISEKSEIFDDQFSVERPDGSNFTLKIRSTKLEDSAMYFCASSDSSGTYEQYFGPGTRLTVT.

Only one count was recorded for this clone. This chain uses TRBV2 with TRBJ1-1; possible D gene TRBD1, 6 bases. Trimming shortened V by 7 bases and J by 4 bases, and 13 bases separated the two germline ends. Germline V lookup: CDR1 SNHLY, CDR2 FYNNEI. CDR3 length: 13 amino acids. The DNA for the CDR3 is TGTGCCAGCACTCCGGACAGTGTCACTGAAGCTTTCTTT. Translated, it gives CASTPDSVTEAFF.

The chain recombines TRBV2 with TRBJ1-2; TRBD1 matches at 9 bases. Germline CDR1 reads SNHLY; CDR2 reads FYNNEI. The CDR3 runs 15 residues. The ends lost 3 bases at V and 6 bases at J; junction bases unmatched: 8. CDR3 sequence reads: CASSDGGQGGDGYTF. DNA for the CDR3: TGTGCCAGCAGTGACGGGGGACAGGGCGGGGATGGCTACACCTTC.

This chain uses TRBV29-1 with TRBJ2-7, with 11 positions matching TRBD2. Germline assignment: CDR1 SQVTM and CDR2 ANQGSEA. The CDR3 is made up of 13 amino acids. Losses at the gene ends were 6 bases for V and 2 bases for J; bases not matched to a gene: 3. The CDR3 spells CSVRLAGPYEQYF. The CDR3 bases are TGCAGCGTCCGACTAGCGGGGCCCTACGAGCAGTACTTC.

J is TRBJ2-5 and V is TRBV15; 8 bases fit TRBD1. This CDR3 comprises 13 residues. Germline V lookup: CDR1 LNHNV, CDR2 YYDKDF (reference sequence). J was trimmed by 5 bases and V by 8 bases; bases with no gene match: 7. The CDR3 loop reads CATHMTGEETQYF. The CDR3 region has the DNA TGTGCCACCCATATGACAGGGGAGGAGACCCAGTACTTC.

V gene TRBV30 combines with J gene TRBJ2-3, with D perhaps TRBD1 (5 bases). From germline, CDR1 is GTSNPN and CDR2 SVGIG (reference sequence). Trimming took 4 bases from V and 2 from J, leaving 16 bases between them. The CDR3 sequence is 15 residues long. The CDR3 is CAWTFLEDTTDTQYF. The CDR3, as DNA: TGTGCCTGGACCTTCCTAGAGGACACCACAGATACGCAGTATTTT.

This clone has just one count. The rearrangement links TRBV19 to TRBJ1-1, with 10 bases aligning to TRBD1. After removal of 5 bases from V and 1 base from J, the junction contained 13 bases not matched to a gene. Germline CDR1 LNHDA, CDR2 SQIVND (reference sequence). The CDR3 loop spans 18 amino acids. The DNA of the CDR3 is TGTGCCAGTAGTGTGAACCGGGACAGGGGTATTACGAACACTGAAGCTTTCTTT. Protein sequence: CASSVNRDRGITNTEAFF.

CDR3 sequence reads: CASSLRLRNTIYF. The CDR3 coding sequence is TGTGCCAGCAGCTTACGTCTGCGGAACACCATATATTTT. The chain links TRBV7-2 to TRBJ1-3, with D unresolved. The length of the CDR3 is 13 residues. The germline gives CDR1 SGHTA, CDR2 FQGNSA. The V end was cut by 2 bases, the J end by 7 bases, with 9 bases between.

This clone was observed a handful of times. This chain connects TRBV18 to TRBJ1-1; a weak D match, TRBD1 (6 bases). With 2 bases removed from V and 1 base from J, the gap between germline ends came to 11 bases. This CDR3 has 15 residues. Germline V gene data show CDR1 as KGHSH and CDR2 as LQKENI. CDR3 sequence: CASSPGTPQNTEAFF. The CDR3 DNA is TGTGCCAGCTCACCAGGGACACCACAGAACACTGAAGCTTTCTTT.

J is TRBJ1-6 and V is TRBV7-2; D is undetermined. V was pared by 5 bases and J by 1 base, with 12 bases between. The germline V gene encodes CDR1 SGHTA and CDR2 FQGNSA. The CDR3 extends over 16 amino acids. CDR3 in DNA: TGTGCCAGCAGCGCCCGTGCAGGATCCTATAATTCACCCCTCCACTTT. As protein: CASSARAGSYNSPLHF.

This chain uses TRBV19 with TRBJ2-3; a weak D match, TRBD2 (5 bases). The germline V gene encodes CDR1 LNHDA and CDR2 SQIVND (reference sequence). V was clipped by 5 bases and J by 0 bases, with 15 bases between them. The CDR3 consists of 16 residues. The CDR3 sequence is CASSRARVTSTDTQYF. In DNA, the CDR3 is TGTGCCAGTAGTCGGGCGAGGGTAACTAGCACAGATACGCAGTATTTT.

V gene TRBV4-1 combines with J gene TRBJ2-7, with D possibly being TRBD1 (6 bases). Trimming shortened V by 1 base and J by 9 bases, and 10 bases separated the two germline ends. The CDR3 is 12 amino acids. Germline V lookup: CDR1 MGHRA, CDR2 YSYEKL. CDR3 amino acids: CASSQAQGPQYF. The DNA for the CDR3 is TGCGCCAGCAGCCAAGCACAGGGACCGCAGTACTTC.

V is TRBV18 and J is TRBJ1-1; 11 positions agree with TRBD1. This CDR3 is 17 amino acids long. Unmatched junction bases numbered 13, after V lost 7 bases and J lost 3 bases. CDR1 and CDR2 (germline): KGHSH, LQKENI. CDR3 amino acids: CASCLNTGTGGYTEAFF. The CDR3 nucleotides read TGTGCCAGCTGCCTGAACACCGGGACAGGGGGGTACACTGAAGCTTTCTTT.

The chain combines TRBV7-2 with TRBJ1-1; 8 nucleotides agree with TRBD1. Germline V gene lookup returns CDR1 SGHTA and CDR2 FQGNSA. Germline trimming cut 2 bases from V and 4 bases from J; bases unmatched to any gene: 3. There are 14 residues in the CDR3. This chain's CDR3 is CASSLYRGGTEAFF. The DNA of the CDR3 is TGTGCCAGCAGCTTATACAGGGGGGGCACTGAAGCTTTCTTT.